Listed below are T cell receptor beta chains from one sample, sequenced in a study of blood T cell repertoires in COVID-19. Assay: immunoSEQ multiplex PCR; the TCRdb copy retains only in-frame clones and omits some. The sample includes 30,000 to 45,000 clones, approximately 78% seen only once; the top ten take about 33%. Sequenced: peripheral blood. The source is a man aged 60-69 years with acute or convalescent COVID-19. CDR3s include the opening cysteine and the closing phenylalanine or tryptophan. The order of the fields is clone size, V gene, J gene, CDR3 protein. Not every row has a clone size; where given, it reads once, few, many or a size class.

clone size: NA
V gene: TRBV10-3
J gene: TRBJ2-5
CDR3 protein: CATRDSGGETQYF

clone size: NA
V gene: TRBV12-3/TRBV12-4
J gene: TRBJ2-3
CDR3 protein: CASRTGVVDTQYF

clone size: NA
V gene: TRBV7-8
J gene: TRBJ2-2
CDR3 protein: CASSSGQGGGGELFF

clone size: NA
V gene: TRBV5-6
J gene: TRBJ1-1
CDR3 protein: CASSLARRNTEAFF

clone size: NA
V gene: TRBV7-2
J gene: TRBJ2-4
CDR3 protein: CASSFLRGAKNIQYF

clone size: NA
V gene: TRBV29-1
J gene: TRBJ2-5
CDR3 protein: CSVELGEVTVQETQYF

clone size: once
V gene: TRBV5-4
J gene: TRBJ1-1
CDR3 protein: CASSFNGGTEAFF

clone size: NA
V gene: TRBV29-1
J gene: TRBJ2-3
CDR3 protein: CSGLLADTQYF

clone size: NA
V gene: TRBV19
J gene: TRBJ1-1
CDR3 protein: CATGDSGNTEAFF

clone size: NA
V gene: TRBV30
J gene: TRBJ2-7
CDR3 protein: CAWSVGGTVSYEQYF

clone size: NA
V gene: TRBV6-5
J gene: TRBJ1-2
CDR3 protein: CASSPDRSNYGYTF

clone size: NA
V gene: TRBV4-1
J gene: TRBJ2-5
CDR3 protein: CASSQGLNQETQYF

clone size: NA
V gene: TRBV9
J gene: TRBJ2-5
CDR3 protein: CASSVASGYQETQYF

clone size: NA
V gene: TRBV11-3
J gene: TRBJ2-7
CDR3 protein: CASSLSPRGRKNYEQYF

clone size: NA
V gene: TRBV7-2
J gene: TRBJ2-5
CDR3 protein: CASSLGAQETQYF

clone size: many
V gene: TRBV28
J gene: TRBJ1-2
CDR3 protein: CASSLLGQTYGYTF

clone size: NA
V gene: TRBV6-4
J gene: TRBJ2-1
CDR3 protein: CASRGQYNEQFF

clone size: NA
V gene: TRBV5-4
J gene: TRBJ2-1
CDR3 protein: CATRSGSNEQFF

clone size: NA
V gene: TRBV6-5
J gene: TRBJ1-2
CDR3 protein: CASTRDRMHGYTF

clone size: NA
V gene: TRBV5-8
J gene: TRBJ2-7
CDR3 protein: CASSLASGADEQYF

clone size: NA
V gene: TRBV12-3/TRBV12-4
J gene: TRBJ2-7
CDR3 protein: CASRSGGYEQYF

clone size: NA
V gene: TRBV28
J gene: TRBJ2-7
CDR3 protein: CASEGEYDEQYF

clone size: NA
V gene: TRBV10-3
J gene: TRBJ2-5
CDR3 protein: CAIGQPSGVLMTQYF

clone size: NA
V gene: TRBV3-1/TRBV3-2
J gene: TRBJ2-7
CDR3 protein: CASSLRTGGGYEQYF

clone size: NA
V gene: TRBV6-4
J gene: TRBJ2-3
CDR3 protein: CASSDEGATDTQYF

clone size: NA
V gene: TRBV11-3
J gene: TRBJ2-3
CDR3 protein: CASSPGTGSQYF

clone size: NA
V gene: TRBV6-1
J gene: TRBJ2-5
CDR3 protein: CASSEQVAGGQETQYF

clone size: NA
V gene: TRBV10-3
J gene: TRBJ1-1
CDR3 protein: CAISGGTGWNTEAFF

clone size: NA
V gene: TRBV28
J gene: TRBJ2-7
CDR3 protein: CASSLPGFAYEQYF

clone size: NA
V gene: TRBV6-5
J gene: TRBJ2-7
CDR3 protein: CASSYSGQGGYEQYF

clone size: NA
V gene: TRBV19
J gene: TRBJ2-6
CDR3 protein: CASGPPGQGALSLSGANVLTF

clone size: once
V gene: TRBV24-1
J gene: TRBJ1-2
CDR3 protein: CATSDVTGGSYGYTF

clone size: few
V gene: TRBV3-1/TRBV3-2
J gene: TRBJ2-3
CDR3 protein: CASSPWTSGSRGVDTQYF